This T cell receptor beta chain was recovered during a study of T-cell memory formation after mild COVID-19. The overall study: TCR clusters were largely donor specific. General study results and limits: Among contracting clones, CD4+ were mainly CM/EM and CD8+ enriched in EMRA.

As to this clonotype: Its antigen is not identified.

This CDR3 is 14 amino acids long. Germline V gene sequence: CDR1 LGHDT, CDR2 YNNKEL (reference sequence). V was pared by 3 bases and J by 3 bases, with 10 bases between. It was 5'RACE with constant-segment primers that produced the TCR alpha and TCR beta cDNA libraries, which carried sample barcodes and UMIs. One entry per CDR3 protein, called by TCRdb with MiXCR from the 5' RACE reads. The sample has roughly 600,000 distinct CDR3 sequences, roughly 17% seen once. The sample comprised PBMCs or a T cell subset sorted from them (not recorded which). The receptor was derived from an adult woman who had mild COVID-19 (a few samples of this study predate the infection). Cell type and time point are not known. The V call is TRBV3-1, the J call TRBJ2-3, with D uncertain. The CDR3 region has the DNA TGTGCCAGCAGCCAGACGGGTTTGACAGATACGCAGTATTTT. Translated: CASSQTGLTDTQYF.